The following is a T cell receptor beta chain sequence with its context. This clone was recorded only once. Its recognized antigen is unknown. There are no base qualities to consult, and no much larger clone falls within one base. CDR1 and CDR2, looked up from the germline V gene, are MDHEN and SYDVKM. Inclusive of the bounding cysteine and phenylalanine, the CDR3 is 15 residues long. The kept DNA is CDR3 alone, 45 bases in frame from the first base. V loses 5 bases at its end and J loses 2 bases; junction bases beyond the gene matches: 3. These data belong to a study of T cell changes during pregnancy in multiple sclerosis (dated by TCRdb to the late 2010s). Concerning the study at large: The study examined how the T cell repertoire changed over the course of pregnancy in women with multiple sclerosis.

Libraries came from the immunoSEQ multiplex PCR assay. TCRdb stores this immuneACCESS table with in-frame sequences only. Part of the clones is absent; in the studies checked, under half of the shortfall reflects unresolved V genes, and no reason is known for the rest. Within this sample are fewer than 55,000 clones, with more than 70% of them counted one time only. 5.5% to 6% of the sample goes to the ten largest clones. The source material was CD8+ T cells from peripheral blood mononuclear cells, sampled after pregnancy. The rearrangement joined TRBV28 to TRBJ2-3, with 11 bases aligning to TRBD2. This receptor was identified in a female donor in good health, enrolled as a control in a pregnancy study. The CDR3 has the sequence CASSKGLADTDTQYF. The DNA is TGTGCCAGCAGTAAGGGACTAGCGGACACAGATACGCAGTATTTT.